One sample yielded the 4 T cell receptor beta chains listed below, sequenced in a study of T cell repertoires in cytomegalovirus infection. TCRdb fed the reads into MiXCR, producing one record per CDR3 protein. The table has about 180,000 distinct CDR3 sequences, about a sixth seen once. Sequenced: CD8+ T cells from PBMCs. Receptors were obtained from a human donor in good health (CMV status not recorded). Some clones in this sample may be carry-over from other donors' samples.

The rearrangement uses TRBV28 and TRBJ2-3, with 8 positions matching TRBD2. Germline V CDR1 and CDR2: MDHEN, SYDVKM. The CDR3 covers 17 residues. V lost 2 bases, J lost 1 base, and 8 bases stayed unmatched. CDR3 amino acids: CASSLLSGGLGTDTQYF. Here the CDR3 DNA reads TGTGCCAGCAGTTTACTCTCGGGGGGGCTGGGCACAGATACGCAGTATTTT.

This clonotype was counted a few times. The gene calls are TRBV6-2 or TRBV6-3 and TRBJ1-2; D possibly corresponds to TRBD1 (5 bases). This CDR3 is 13 amino acids long. The germline V gene encodes CDR1 MNHEY and CDR2 SVGEGT. Trimming pared 6 bases from V and 8 bases from J, leaving 16 bases between. The DNA of the CDR3 is TGTGCCAGCAGCTACGGGAGAGGGGACGGCTACACCTTC. Translated, it gives CASSYGRGDGYTF.

V is TRBV7-2 and J is TRBJ2-1; perhaps TRBD2 as D (6 bases). Trimming pared 5 bases from V and 10 bases from J, leaving 24 bases between. This CDR3 spans 16 amino acids. The germline CDR1 and CDR2 sequences are SGHTA and FQGNSA. CDR3 nucleotides: TGTGCCAGCAGCGCTCTCGTGGCGGGGCCCCCGGGCGAGCAGTTCTTC. It translates to CASSALVAGPPGEQFF.

About this clonotype: A much larger clonotype is one base distant, so this may be a read error. This rearrangement joins TRBV6-2 or TRBV6-3 to TRBJ2-2, with D uncertain. This CDR3 spans 15 amino acids. The germline CDR1 and CDR2 sequences are MNHEY and SVGEGT. Here the CDR3 DNA reads TGTGACAGCAGTTACTCCACGGAGAACACCGGGGAGCTGTTTTTT. This gives the protein CDSSYSTENTGELFF.